This passage covers 10 T cell receptor beta chains from one sample sequenced in a study of beta chain features in type 1 diabetes. Broader study findings: Shortening of TCRB CDR3s, moderate but significant, appeared in all four CD4+ subsets of Type 1 diabetes patients.

Which antigens these TCRs recognize remains unknown. The investigators reverse transcribed all of the isolated RNA, so they sequenced expressed TCRB transcripts. Method: immunoSEQ multiplex PCR; TCRdb's copy keeps in-frame clones and lacks some. Among about 160,000 clones listed, about 8.1% were seen once. The specimen sequenced was central memory CD4+ T cells from blood. The receptor source for this set is a woman younger than 30 with type 1 diabetes.

This clone was observed a few times. The chain carries TRBV6-6 and TRBJ1-1; D possibly corresponds to TRBD1 (5 bases). V was shortened by 6 bases and J by 3 bases, with 14 bases between the two germline ends. CDR1 and CDR2 (germline): MNHNY, SVGAGI (reference sequence). This CDR3 region has 14 residues. In DNA form, the CDR3 reads TGTGCCAGCAGAAAAGGAGACAGCCACACTGAAGCTTTCTTT. This codes for CASRKGDSHTEAFF.

J is TRBJ2-5 and V is TRBV5-6; the D gene is possibly TRBD1 (6 bases). The CDR3 is 13 residues long. From germline, CDR1 is SGHDT and CDR2 YYEEEE. Trimming pared 2 bases from V and 2 bases from J, leaving 7 bases between. The CDR3 DNA reads TGTGCCAGCAGCTTCGGACAGCAAGAGACCCAGTACTTC. This encodes CASSFGQQETQYF.

The table lists this clone with a few counts. The chain employs TRBV27 and TRBJ1-4; 7 bases fit TRBD1. The CDR3 extends over 16 amino acids. The germline V gene has CDR1 MNHEY and CDR2 SMNVEV (reference sequence). V lost 4 bases to trimming and J lost 0 bases; unmatched junction nucleotides: 5. The CDR3 coding sequence is TGTGCCAGCAGTTCGCGGACAGGCACAACTAATGAAAAACTGTTTTTT. This gives the protein CASSSRTGTTNEKLFF.

This clone has a handful of counts. This sequence joins TRBV9 and TRBJ2-6; a weak D match, TRBD1 (5 bases). The V gene's germline CDR1 is SGDLS and CDR2 YYNGEE. V dropped 3 bases and J dropped 3 bases, with 7 bases sitting between them. The CDR3 sequence is 14 residues long. DNA for the CDR3: TGTGCCAGCAGCGCAGGGTTTGGGGCCAACGTCCTGACTTTC. Translated, it gives CASSAGFGANVLTF. The full variable domain, completed using reference TRBV9 and TRBJ2-6, is DSGVTQTPKHLITATGQRVTLRCSPRSGDLSVYWYQQSLDQGLQFLIQYYNGEERAKGNILERFSAQQFPDLHSELNLSSLELGDSALYFCASSAGFGANVLTFGAGSRLTVL.

This clone was found a few times. The sample holds other DNA sequences that translate to the same CDR3. The chain employs TRBV7-2 and TRBJ2-5; D ambiguous. This CDR3 contains 10 residues. Trimming shortened V by 6 bases and J by 5 bases, and 4 bases separated the two germline ends. Looked up from germline, CDR1 is SGHTA and CDR2 is FQGNSA. CDR3 DNA: TGTGCCAGCAGTCGGGAGACCCAGTACTTC. Residues: CASSRETQYF.

J is TRBJ1-1 and V is TRBV7-3, with 7 nucleotides matching TRBD1. The CDR3 runs 15 residues. Looked up from germline, CDR1 is SGHTA and CDR2 is FQGTGA. The trim removed 2 bases at V and 5 bases at J, leaving 8 bases unmatched. The CDR3: CASSLETGIGTEAFF. The CDR3 coding sequence is TGTGCCAGCAGCTTAGAGACAGGGATCGGTACTGAAGCTTTCTTT.

This clone has just a few counts. This rearrangement joins TRBV30 to TRBJ2-7, with 8 bases that match TRBD1. Germline V CDR1 and CDR2: GTSNPN, SVGIG (reference sequence). With 4 bases clipped from V and 5 bases from J, the junction kept 4 bases outside the gene matches. CDR3 size: 12 residues. The CDR3 bases are TGTGCCTGGAAGCCAGGGGGCAACGAGCAGTACTTC. Translating it yields CAWKPGGNEQYF.

The V and J genes are TRBV27 and TRBJ2-6; TRBD1 might be the D (6 bases). CDR1 MNHEY and CDR2 SMNVEV come from the germline V gene (reference sequence). Between the trimmed V and J ends, which lost 6 bases and 2 bases, there was a span of 14 bases. The CDR3 spans 16 residues. DNA of the CDR3: TGTGCCAGCAGACATACAGGGCCCCCTGGGGCCAACGTCCTGACTTTC. This codes for CASRHTGPPGANVLTF.

The chain recombines TRBV7-8 with TRBJ1-1; D gene ambiguous. This CDR3 has 15 amino acids. The germline CDR1 and CDR2 sequences are SGHVS and FQNEAQ. V was pared by 5 bases and J by 4 bases, with 17 bases between. CDR3: CASSPRAHGVTEAFF. In DNA, the CDR3 is TGTGCCAGCAGCCCTAGAGCCCACGGGGTCACTGAAGCTTTCTTT.

This clone was recorded at least ten times. The chain employs TRBV2 and TRBJ2-1, with 8 bases fitting TRBD1. CDR3 length equals 15 residues. J was trimmed by 8 bases and V by 4 bases; bases with no gene match: 10. Germline CDR1 and CDR2: SNHLY and FYNNEI. The DNA for the CDR3 is TGTGCCAGCAGTGCCGGACAGGGAAGTTGGGATGAGCAGTTCTTC. Its translation: CASSAGQGSWDEQFF.